This T cell receptor beta chain is from a study of cytomegalovirus exposure and HLA in healthy donors (dated by TCRdb to 2017 to 2019). Study-level background: A later analysis indicated that the 95 to 150 validation repertoires were generated on the platform also employed for the approximately 690 repertoires of the first cohort. High-throughput TCR immunosequencing, statistical association of individual TCRs with disease status, and machine learning were combined to predict cytomegalovirus infection status. The aim of the study was to test whether cataloging public T cell receptors could identify signatures of past pathogen exposure. Besides the first cohort of approximately 670 subjects, a separate validation cohort made up of 120 different subjects was used. The study at large found these results: A later analysis lacked HLA typing for the validation cohort, so it scored co-occurrence in that cohort across all 120 repertoires. The authors suggested that the approach could potentially be generalized to other disease states and immunological phenotypes. The study gave a list of about 150 TCR beta chains associated with cytomegalovirus. A few of the identified cytomegalovirus-associated TCR beta chains were confirmed in vitro to be specific for cytomegalovirus antigens. The classifier was reported to diagnose cytomegalovirus status with high specificity and sensitivity in both the original cohort and the validation cohort. Most TCR sequences were observed very rarely across donors, whereas some public TCRs were present in many individuals. Subsequent analysis determined that TCRs grouped into clusters in the first cohort also showed a tendency toward co-occurrence across the 120 or so validation repertoires, and roughly 95% of cluster scores exceeded 0.

The CDR3 runs 14 residues from the cysteine to the phenylalanine. Only the CDR3 portion is preserved as DNA: 42 bases, with reading frame beginning at the first base. The germline V gene specifies MNHEY as CDR1 and SVGAGI as CDR2. Trimming leaves V shorter by 2 bases and J shorter by 2 bases, with the junction holding 1 base beyond the gene matches. As for this clone: What antigen it recognizes has not been identified. No base quality information exists; no much larger clone differs at one position. Other DNA variants within this sample encode the same CDR3.

The donors belonged to the validation cohort of around 110 subjects, which was separate from the approximately 610-subject first cohort. Libraries were built with the immunoSEQ multiplex PCR assay. As for how the authors treated the data: A statistical classification framework was developed to diagnose cytomegalovirus status using the catalog of TCR beta chain sequences. The table comes from immuneACCESS by way of TCRdb, which keeps in-frame sequences with V and J called. Part of the clones is missing from these tables; in studies checked, under half for an unresolved V gene and the rest for unknown reasons. The V and J calls and the clone size are those of that table, but D and trimming were determined from the DNA. Across this sample there are roughly 130,000 clones, with more than 70% seen only once. The ten most abundant clones make up 1.4% of the sample.

The sequence was obtained from a man in his thirties or forties in good health and CMV-seronegative. The specimen sequenced was PBMCs. The chain uses TRBV6-5 and TRBJ1-2, with 8 bases aligning to TRBD1. CDR3 sequence: CASSYGQGNYGYTF. The nucleotides are TGTGCCAGCAGTTACGGACAGGGCAACTATGGCTACACCTTC.